This T cell receptor (beta chain) was sequenced during a study of T cell responses to AZD1222 COVID-19 vaccine. The CDR3 runs to 13 residues. V lost 9 bases and J lost 6, with 17 bases in between. Per the germline V gene, CDR1 is WNHNN and CDR2 is SYGVQD (reference sequence). Data came from immunoSEQ multiplex PCR; TCRdb stores just in-frame clones and leaves some out. The table includes about 130,000 clones, 85% to 95% detected once. The chain has TRBV10-1 and TRBJ1-1, with D perhaps TRBD1 (6 bases). This material consisted of peripheral blood, taken on day 0 of AZD1222 vaccination. The source is an adult in good health. The DNA of the CDR3 is TGCGCCAGTGAACAGGGTAGAAAGGCTGAAGCTTTCTTT. Translated, it gives CASEQGRKAEAFF.